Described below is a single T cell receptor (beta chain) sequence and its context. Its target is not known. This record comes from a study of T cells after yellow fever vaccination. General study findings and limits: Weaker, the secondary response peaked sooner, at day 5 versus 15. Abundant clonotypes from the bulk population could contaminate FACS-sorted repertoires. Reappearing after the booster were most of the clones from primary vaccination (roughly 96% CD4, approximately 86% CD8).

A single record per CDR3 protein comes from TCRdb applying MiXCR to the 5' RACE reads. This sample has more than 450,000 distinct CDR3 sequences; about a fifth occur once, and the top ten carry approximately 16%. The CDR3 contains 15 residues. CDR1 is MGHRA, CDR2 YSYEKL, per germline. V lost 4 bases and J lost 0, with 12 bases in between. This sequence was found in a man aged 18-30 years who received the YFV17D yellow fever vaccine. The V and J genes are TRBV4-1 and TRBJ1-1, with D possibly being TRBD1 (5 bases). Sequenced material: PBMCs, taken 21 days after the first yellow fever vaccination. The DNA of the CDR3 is TGCGCCAGCAGCCGAACAGGTCTAATGAACACTGAAGCTTTCTTT. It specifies CASSRTGLMNTEAFF.